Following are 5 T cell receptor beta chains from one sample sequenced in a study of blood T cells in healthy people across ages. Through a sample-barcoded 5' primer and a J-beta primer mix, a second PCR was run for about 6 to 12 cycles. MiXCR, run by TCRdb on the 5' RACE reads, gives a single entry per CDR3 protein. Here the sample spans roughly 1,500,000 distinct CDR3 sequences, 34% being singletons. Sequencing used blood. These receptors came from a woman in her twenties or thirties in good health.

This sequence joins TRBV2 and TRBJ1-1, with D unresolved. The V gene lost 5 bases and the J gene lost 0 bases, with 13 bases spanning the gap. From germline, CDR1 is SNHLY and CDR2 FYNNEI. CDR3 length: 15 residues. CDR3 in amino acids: CASSQTPTLNTEAFF. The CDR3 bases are TGTGCCAGCAGTCAGACACCTACTTTGAACACTGAAGCTTTCTTT.

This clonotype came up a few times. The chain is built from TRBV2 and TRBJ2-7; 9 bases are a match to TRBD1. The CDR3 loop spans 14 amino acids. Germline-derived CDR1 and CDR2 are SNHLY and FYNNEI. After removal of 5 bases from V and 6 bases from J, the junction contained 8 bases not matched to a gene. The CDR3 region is CASSRDRVTGEQYF. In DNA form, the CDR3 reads TGTGCCAGCAGTCGGGACAGGGTAACGGGCGAGCAGTACTTC.

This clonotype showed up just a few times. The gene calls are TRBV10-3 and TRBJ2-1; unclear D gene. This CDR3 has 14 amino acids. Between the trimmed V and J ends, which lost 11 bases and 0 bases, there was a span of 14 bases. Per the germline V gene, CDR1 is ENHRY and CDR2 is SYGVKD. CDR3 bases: TGTGCCGCCAAAGACTCATACTCCTACAATGAGCAGTTCTTC. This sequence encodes CAAKDSYSYNEQFF.

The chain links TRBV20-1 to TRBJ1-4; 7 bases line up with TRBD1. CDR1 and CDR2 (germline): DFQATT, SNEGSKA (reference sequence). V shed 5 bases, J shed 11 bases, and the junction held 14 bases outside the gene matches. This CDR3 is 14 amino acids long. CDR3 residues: CSARTGTDFGKLFF. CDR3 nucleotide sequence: TGCAGTGCTCGGACCGGGACAGATTTTGGGAAACTGTTTTTT.

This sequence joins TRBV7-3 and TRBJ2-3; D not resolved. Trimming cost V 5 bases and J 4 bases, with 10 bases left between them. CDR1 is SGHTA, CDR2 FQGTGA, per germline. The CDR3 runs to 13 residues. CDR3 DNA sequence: TGTGCCAGCAGCCCCACGGCATCAGATACGCAGTATTTT. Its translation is CASSPTASDTQYF.